A selection of T cell receptor beta chains follows, all from one sample in a study of T cell changes during pregnancy in multiple sclerosis. The assay was immunoSEQ multiplex PCR, and TCRdb's table has in-frame clones only and misses some. The table has roughly 36,000 clones, under 95% seen once. The sequences come from peripheral blood, collected in the second trimester of pregnancy. These receptors were obtained from a female donor in good health, enrolled as a control in a pregnancy study. The CDR3 runs from the conserved cysteine through the conserved F or W. Each record gives: V gene, J gene, clone size, D gene, CDR3 DNA, CDR3 protein. A D gene is named only where the DNA matches it firmly. Expanded clones are given a class, and other clones once, few, many or no size at all.

TRBV5-4	TRBJ2-5	-	TRBD2	TGTGCCAGCAGCTTCGCGGTAGCGGGAGTGTTGGAGACCCAGTACTTC	CASSFAVAGVLETQYF
TRBV28	TRBJ2-2	-	TRBD1	TGTGCCATCCGGACAGGGAAGGCCGGGGAGCTGTTTTTT	CAIRTGKAGELFF
TRBV12-5	TRBJ1-5	-	-	TGTGCTAGTGGTTCCGGTGTCGTTCAGCCCCAGCATTTT	CASGSGVVQPQHF
TRBV4-3	TRBJ1-2	-	TRBD1	TGCGCCAGCAGCCAAGTCCAGGGGGCACGTTATGGCTACACCTTC	CASSQVQGARYGYTF
TRBV4-1	TRBJ1-1	-	-	TGCGCCAGCAGCCAAGATTTAGACACTGAAGCTTTCTTT	CASSQDLDTEAFF
TRBV27	TRBJ2-2	-	-	TGTGCCAGCAGCACTGCTAGGAACACCGGGGAGCTGTTTTTT	CASSTARNTGELFF
TRBV9	TRBJ1-1	-	TRBD1	TGTGCCAGCAGCGTGGGGTCGAGACAGGGGAACACTGAAGCTTTCTTT	CASSVGSRQGNTEAFF
TRBV6-1	TRBJ2-7	-	TRBD2	TGTGCCAGCAGTGAAGCGGTATGGACTAGCGGGGGGCATACCTACGAGCAGTACTTC	CASSEAVWTSGGHTYEQYF
TRBV11-2	TRBJ1-1	-	TRBD1	TGTGCCAGCAGCTCCATGGGGCGAGGGGGCTCGGGGACTGAAGCTTTCTTT	CASSSMGRGGSGTEAFF
TRBV9	TRBJ1-1	-	TRBD1	TGTGCCAGTAGCCCCGGGACAGTTGAAGCTTTCTTT	CASSPGTVEAFF
TRBV2	TRBJ1-4	-	-	TGTGCCAGCAGTAAGAGTGGGACTGGAGAAGGCGATGAAAAACTGTTTTTT	CASSKSGTGEGDEKLFF
TRBV7-2	TRBJ2-5	-	-	TGTGCCAGCAGCCAAAGGGGGTCAGAGACCCAGTACTTC	CASSQRGSETQYF
TRBV28	TRBJ2-3	-	TRBD2	TGTGCCAGCAGTCCGAGCGGGGGGGCCCACACAGATACGCAGTATTTT	CASSPSGGAHTDTQYF
TRBV27	TRBJ2-7	-	-	TGTGCCAGCAGTCACAGTGTAGCCTACGAGCAGTACTTC	CASSHSVAYEQYF
TRBV9	TRBJ2-7	-	TRBD2	TGTGCCAGCAGCGTAGGAGCGGGAGATATATACGAGCAGTACTTC	CASSVGAGDIYEQYF
TRBV2	TRBJ1-2	-	-	TGTGCCAGCAGGCGACTCAACTATGGCTACACCTTC	CASRRLNYGYTF
TRBV25-1	TRBJ2-1	once	-	TGTGCCAGCAATAAGGGGTTCAATGAGCAGTTCTTC	CASNKGFNEQFF
TRBV28	TRBJ1-1	-	-	TGTGCCAGCAGTTACCTGGACAGCAACACTGAAGCTTTCTTT	CASSYLDSNTEAFF
TRBV29-1	TRBJ2-1	-	TRBD1	TGCAGCGTTCAAGGACAGGGAGGCTCCTACAATGAGCAGTTCTTC	CSVQGQGGSYNEQFF
TRBV7-2	TRBJ2-3	-	-	TGTGCCAGCAGCTCCGATATCGGGAAGGGCACAGATACGCAGTATTTT	CASSSDIGKGTDTQYF
TRBV27	TRBJ1-1	-	TRBD1	TGTGCCAGCAGTTTGACAGGGGGCAGGGACACTGAAGCTTTCTTT	CASSLTGGRDTEAFF
TRBV10-3	TRBJ2-2	-	TRBD1	TGTGCCATCAGGGGGACAGCTACCGGGGAGCTGTTTTTT	CAIRGTATGELFF
TRBV4-3	TRBJ2-1	-	TRBD1	TGCGCCAGCAGCCAGGAAGGGACAGGGGGGCTCTACAATGAGCAGTTCTTC	CASSQEGTGGLYNEQFF
TRBV6-5	TRBJ1-1	-	TRBD1	TGTGCCAGCAGTCGGACAGGGGGCGGTGAAGCTTTCTTT	CASSRTGGGEAFF
TRBV5-8	TRBJ2-7	-	-	TGTGCGGGAGGCGGAGACTACGAGCAGTACTTC	CAGGGDYEQYF
TRBV5-8	TRBJ1-6	-	TRBD1	TGTGCCAGCAGCCAAGGGGACAGTGATAATTCACCCCTCCACTTT	CASSQGDSDNSPLHF
TRBV5-4	TRBJ1-2	-	TRBD1	TGTGCCAGCAGCTTGGCTGGGACAGGGTCTGGTATTTGGGGCTATGGCTACACCTTC	CASSLAGTGSGIWGYGYTF
TRBV5-1	TRBJ2-1	once	-	TGCGCCAGCTCCCTCGACAGCCCCTACAATGAGCAGTTCTTC	CASSLDSPYNEQFF
TRBV6-5	TRBJ1-4	-	-	TGTGCCAGCAGTCAAAGCGGAAGACGCGATGAAAAACTGTTTTTT	CASSQSGRRDEKLFF
TRBV7-6	TRBJ1-1	-	-	TGTGCCAGCAGCCCCCCGTTGGGGGCTCAGGTGAACACTGAAGCTTTCTTT	CASSPPLGAQVNTEAFF
TRBV6-4	TRBJ2-7	-	TRBD2	TGTGCCAGCAGTCAGACTAGCGGGGCCCACGAGCAGTACTTC	CASSQTSGAHEQYF
TRBV19	TRBJ2-1	-	TRBD1	TGTGCCAGTAGTATGCCGGGACAGGGGTACAATGAGCAGTTCTTC	CASSMPGQGYNEQFF
TRBV13	TRBJ2-7	-	-	TGTGCCAGCAGCTCCCTGTTAGGGGGCTCCTACGAGCAGTACTTC	CASSSLLGGSYEQYF
TRBV5-5	TRBJ2-1	-	-	TGTGCCAGCAGCCCGGGATCCTATGGACGGCCGTTCTTC	CASSPGSYGRPFF
TRBV7-8	TRBJ2-1	-	-	TGTGCCAGCAGCTTAGTGTGGACTCCCCCCTACAATGAGCAGTTCTTC	CASSLVWTPPYNEQFF
TRBV7-2	TRBJ2-5	-	-	TGTGCCAGCAGCTTAGGAGATCGGGGGTCGCAAGAGACCCAGTACTTC	CASSLGDRGSQETQYF
TRBV5-5	TRBJ1-5	-	TRBD1	TGTGCCAGCAGCCCGGGGACAGGTCAGCCCCAGCATTTT	CASSPGTGQPQHF
TRBV19	TRBJ1-5	-	TRBD1	TGTGCCAGTAGTGCGGCCGGGACAGGGGAGAATCAGCCCCAGCATTTT	CASSAAGTGENQPQHF
TRBV6-5	TRBJ2-3	-	-	TGTGCCAGCAGTTACCTAGGGGTAGGGGTTAGGAATACGCAGTATTTT	CASSYLGVGVRNTQYF
TRBV18	TRBJ2-7	-	TRBD1	TGTGCCAGCTCACCAGTGGGGACAGGGAACGAGCAGTACTTC	CASSPVGTGNEQYF
TRBV7-3	TRBJ2-1	-	-	TGTGCCAGCAGCTTAATTGGCGGTGAGCAGTTCTTC	CASSLIGGEQFF
TRBV6-5	TRBJ2-7	-	-	TGTGCCACCGGTCCCTCCTACGAGCAGTACTTC	CATGPSYEQYF
TRBV10-3	TRBJ1-1	-	-	TGTGCCATCAGCCGACAGAACACTGAAGCTTTCTTT	CAISRQNTEAFF
TRBV28	TRBJ1-1	-	-	TGTGCCAGCAGCTCCCCTGTCCCGAGGACTGAAGCTTTCTTT	CASSSPVPRTEAFF
TRBV6-6	TRBJ2-7	-	-	TGTGCCAGCAGTTACCAGGGGCCACCCTACGAGCAGTACTTC	CASSYQGPPYEQYF
TRBV28	TRBJ2-3	-	-	TGTGCCAGCAGTTTTCGGCGAGGGGGACGCACAGATACGCAGTATTTT	CASSFRRGGRTDTQYF
TRBV7-2	TRBJ2-7	once	TRBD2	TGTGCCAGCAGCTTAGCGGGGTCTAGCGGGCGCTACGAGCAGTACTTC	CASSLAGSSGRYEQYF
TRBV28	TRBJ2-3	-	-	TGTGCCAGCAGTTTGATAGGGGACACAGATACGCAGTATTTT	CASSLIGDTDTQYF
TRBV6-5	TRBJ2-7	-	-	TGTGCCAGCAGAAATTCGGCGGGTGCCGAGCAGTACTTC	CASRNSAGAEQYF
TRBV4-3	TRBJ1-2	-	-	TGCGCCAGCAGCCAAGATATCGGTGGACAAGTCTATGGCTACACCTTC	CASSQDIGGQVYGYTF
TRBV18	TRBJ1-1	-	TRBD1	TGTGCCAGCTCCCAAACCACTCTGACAGGGGGAAACACTGAAGCTTTCTTT	CASSQTTLTGGNTEAFF
TRBV14	TRBJ1-3	-	-	TGTGCCAGCAGCCAAGTCCGCTCTGGAAACACCATATATTTT	CASSQVRSGNTIYF
TRBV11-1	TRBJ1-1	-	-	TGTGCCAGCAGCTCGACAGGCGGAGGCACTGAAGCTTTCTTT	CASSSTGGGTEAFF
TRBV30	TRBJ1-1	-	-	TGTGCCTGGAGTGTACGCGGGAACACTGAAGCTTTCTTT	CAWSVRGNTEAFF
TRBV4-1	TRBJ1-6	-	TRBD1	TGCGCCAGCAGCCATCCCGCCAGGGGGCGAGATAATTCACCCCTCCACTTT	CASSHPARGRDNSPLHF